The 23 T cell receptor beta chains listed next were all sequenced from one sample in a study of T cell changes during pregnancy in multiple sclerosis. Libraries were prepared by immunoSEQ multiplex PCR; TCRdb keeps only in-frame clonotypes and omits some of them. The sample has 79,000 or so clones; around 93% are singletons. The sample was peripheral blood, taken in the first trimester of pregnancy. The receptors come from a female donor in good health, enrolled as a control in a pregnancy study.

The V and J genes are TRBV5-8 and TRBJ1-1, with D unclear. The CDR3 is made up of 15 amino acids. The ends were cut back, 4 bases at V and 7 bases at J, with 20 bases in the middle. CDR1 is SGHTS, CDR2 YDEGEE, per germline. As DNA, the CDR3 is TGTGCCAGCAGCGGCCCCGGGGTCCCCCCACGTGAAGCTTTCTTT. Amino acid sequence: CASSGPGVPPREAFF.

The chain uses TRBV5-1 and TRBJ1-1, with D tentatively TRBD1 (6 bases). The CDR3 is 15 amino acids. The germline V gene has CDR1 SGHRS and CDR2 YFSETQ. Trimming stripped 0 bases from V and 0 bases from J, with 9 bases between. Written as DNA, the CDR3 is TGCGCCAGCAGCTTGGAGGGGACACTGAACACTGAAGCTTTCTTT. Amino acid sequence: CASSLEGTLNTEAFF.

Only one count was recorded for this clone. The chain combines TRBV10-1 with TRBJ2-2; 8 positions match TRBD1. J was trimmed by 2 bases and V by 7 bases; bases with no gene match: 12. The CDR3 runs to 17 residues. Germline CDR1 reads WNHNN; CDR2 reads SYGVQD (reference sequence). The CDR3 nucleotides read TGCGCCAGCAACCAAATACCGGGACAGGACAACACCGGGGAGCTGTTTTTT. This translates into CASNQIPGQDNTGELFF.

The V and J genes are TRBV7-9 and TRBJ2-7, with TRBD2 matching 7 bases. The CDR3 runs to 15 residues. Germline values: CDR1 SEHNR, CDR2 FQNEAQ (reference sequence). V shed 6 bases and J 1 base; nucleotides not matched to a gene: 9. The CDR3 loop reads CASSGERGRSYEQYF. CDR3 DNA sequence: TGTGCCAGCAGTGGGGAGCGGGGAAGGTCCTACGAGCAGTACTTC.

J is TRBJ1-6 and V is TRBV27, with D maybe TRBD1 (6 bases). This CDR3 spans 15 amino acids. The germline V gene encodes CDR1 MNHEY and CDR2 SMNVEV (reference sequence). V was shortened by 2 bases and J by 7 bases, with 12 bases between the two germline ends. The CDR3 coding sequence is TGTGCCAGCAGTTTACGACAGGATCAAAATTCACCCCTCCACTTT. This encodes CASSLRQDQNSPLHF.

The CDR3 DNA sequence: TGCGCCAGCAGGCCCACGGGTATCAACAACAACGTCCTGACTTTC. As protein: CASRPTGINNNVLTF. The chain joins TRBV4-1 to TRBJ2-6; D is uncertain. V lost 6 bases and J 9 bases, leaving 18 bases between the germline ends. Germline loops: CDR1 MGHRA, CDR2 YSYEKL. The CDR3 contains 15 residues.

V gene TRBV28 combines with J gene TRBJ1-4; TRBD1 agrees at 9 bases. CDR3 length: 12 residues. Germline trimming cut 8 bases from V and 13 bases from J; bases unmatched to any gene: 8. Looked up from germline, CDR1 is MDHEN and CDR2 is SYDVKM. CDR3 sequence: CASRGTGKGLFF. CDR3 DNA sequence: TGTGCCAGCCGTGGGACAGGGAAAGGACTGTTTTTT.

This chain links TRBV9 with TRBJ2-2; TRBD2 matches 8 bases. Unmatched junction bases numbered 7, after V lost 0 bases and J lost 6 bases. The CDR3 consists of 16 residues. Germline loops: CDR1 SGDLS, CDR2 YYNGEE. CDR3 protein: CASSVAVAGGAGELFF. The CDR3 DNA sequence: TGTGCCAGCAGCGTAGCGGTTGCGGGGGGTGCCGGGGAGCTGTTTTTT.

This clone was picked up one time. The CDR3 is CASSLRRDVKNIQYF. The CDR3 DNA follows: TGTGCCAGCAGCCTAAGGAGGGATGTCAAAAACATTCAGTACTTC. The gene calls are TRBV7-8 and TRBJ2-4; D perhaps matches TRBD2 (6 bases). The CDR3 runs 15 residues. Trimming pared 5 bases from V and 3 bases from J, leaving 14 bases between. The germline gives CDR1 SGHVS, CDR2 FQNEAQ.

The chain recombines TRBV7-9 with TRBJ1-4; D is possibly TRBD1 (6 bases). Trimming cost V 1 base and J 5 bases, with 14 bases left between them. The CDR3 has 16 residues. Germline loops: CDR1 SEHNR, CDR2 FQNEAQ (reference sequence). CDR3 sequence (DNA): TGTGCCAGCAGCTTAGGGGAAGGACAGAGAAATGAAAAACTGTTTTTT. Protein sequence: CASSLGEGQRNEKLFF.

The chain uses TRBV9 and TRBJ2-5, with D possibly being TRBD2 (6 bases). Germline V lookup: CDR1 SGDLS, CDR2 YYNGEE. The CDR3 totals 14 residues. Deletions cut 0 bases from V and 5 bases from J, with 11 bases between. CDR3 loop: CASSVEPRGETQYF. CDR3 DNA sequence: TGTGCCAGCAGCGTAGAGCCCCGGGGGGAGACCCAGTACTTC.

The J gene is TRBJ2-2, the V gene TRBV11-3, with unresolved D. V lost 5 bases, J lost 6 bases, and 7 bases lay in between. The CDR3 is made up of 12 amino acids. Germline V gene lookup returns CDR1 SGHNT and CDR2 YENEEA. CDR3 bases: TGTGCCAGCAGCCAGTATCCCGGGGAGCTGTTTTTT. Translated: CASSQYPGELFF.

This clone was counted a single time. The chain couples TRBV7-3 to TRBJ2-5, with 7 bases that match TRBD2. The CDR3 loop spans 14 amino acids. The J segment lost 5 bases and the V segment lost 0 bases, leaving 3 bases of the junction unmatched. CDR1 and CDR2 (germline): SGHTA, FQGTGA. CDR3 DNA: TGTGCCAGCAGCTTAACGGTGGGGGGGGAGACCCAGTACTTC. Its translation is CASSLTVGGETQYF.

The chain combines TRBV29-1 with TRBJ2-1, with 9 bases matching TRBD1. Per germline, CDR1 SQVTM and CDR2 ANQGSEA. The CDR3 is 13 amino acids. Unmatched junction bases numbered 4, after V lost 3 bases and J lost 7 bases. The CDR3 sequence: CSVDGQGLNEQFF. CDR3 DNA: TGCAGCGTTGACGGACAGGGGTTGAATGAGCAGTTCTTC.

The rearrangement joins TRBV4-1 to TRBJ2-1; 10 nucleotides agree with TRBD2. From germline, CDR1 is MGHRA and CDR2 YSYEKL. This CDR3 region has 15 residues. J was trimmed by 4 bases and V by 4 bases; bases with no gene match: 4. Here the CDR3 DNA reads TGCGCCAGCAGCCTTACTAGCGGGGCTTACAATGAGCAGTTCTTC. Translated, it gives CASSLTSGAYNEQFF.

The chain recombines TRBV11-2 with TRBJ1-2; 7 bases map to TRBD1. J lost 6 bases, V lost 0 bases, and 1 base had no gene match. The germline V gene has CDR1 SGHAT and CDR2 FQNNGV. CDR3 length: 13 amino acids. CDR3 residues: CASSLDQGDGYTF. CDR3 sequence (DNA): TGTGCCAGCAGCTTAGACCAGGGGGATGGCTACACCTTC.

This chain links TRBV18 with TRBJ2-7; 7 nucleotides match TRBD2. The V and J ends lost 3 bases and 3 bases, in that order; junction bases with no gene match: 14. This CDR3 has 17 amino acids. In germline, CDR1 is KGHSH, CDR2 LQKENI. The CDR3 loop is CASSPSDGGSRSYEQYF. CDR3 nucleotides: TGTGCCAGCTCACCGTCGGACGGGGGGTCGAGAAGCTACGAGCAGTACTTC.

DNA for the CDR3: TGTGCCAGCAGTTACAGGGACAGCCACCCGAATGGCTACACCTTC. Protein: CASSYRDSHPNGYTF. V gene TRBV6-5 combines with J gene TRBJ1-2, with TRBD1 matching over 7 bases. The CDR3 runs 15 residues. Germline loops: CDR1 MNHEY, CDR2 SVGAGI. The junction had 9 bases not matched to a gene; V was cut back by 2 bases and J by 6 bases.

This clone came up once. The V and J genes are TRBV4-3 and TRBJ2-7; D perhaps matches TRBD1 (6 bases). The CDR3 covers 14 residues. Deletions cut 0 bases from V and 6 bases from J, with 12 bases between. Germline assignment: CDR1 LGHNA and CDR2 YSLEER. CDR3 sequence (DNA): TGCGCCAGCAGCCAAGACCGAACAGGGCCCGAGCAGTACTTC. Amino acids: CASSQDRTGPEQYF.

In this sample, this clone turned up once. The gene calls are TRBV5-1 and TRBJ2-3; 9 nucleotides agree with TRBD2. CDR1 is SGHRS, CDR2 YFSETQ, per germline. The CDR3 sequence is 14 residues long. The V and J ends lost 4 bases and 5 bases, in that order; junction bases with no gene match: 5. The CDR3 coding sequence is TGCGCCAGCAGCGGATTAGCGGGGGAAGATACGCAGTATTTT. Residues: CASSGLAGEDTQYF.

The J gene is TRBJ1-2, the V gene TRBV7-2; 9 positions agree with TRBD1. Germline trimming cut 5 bases from V and 7 bases from J; bases unmatched to any gene: 8. Germline CDR1 reads SGHTA; CDR2 reads FQGNSA. The CDR3 is 14 amino acids. CDR3 coding DNA: TGTGCCAGCAGCCCAGAGGGACAGGGAGGTGGCTACACCTTC. This encodes CASSPEGQGGGYTF.

The chain has TRBV7-2 and TRBJ2-1; 13 bases fit TRBD2. Germline V gives CDR1 SGHTA, CDR2 FQGNSA. J was trimmed by 6 bases and V by 8 bases; bases with no gene match: 7. The CDR3 runs 15 residues. The CDR3 region is CASGETSGGINEQFF. The CDR3 DNA reads TGTGCCAGCGGGGAGACTAGCGGGGGGATCAATGAGCAGTTCTTC.

V and J are TRBV5-6 and TRBJ2-7; possible D gene TRBD2, 6 bases. In germline, CDR1 is SGHDT, CDR2 YYEEEE. Trimming took 9 bases from V and 2 from J, leaving 18 bases between them. The CDR3 is made up of 14 amino acids. CDR3 protein: CATSPAGLAYEQYF. CDR3 DNA sequence: TGTGCCACTTCCCCGGCGGGATTAGCCTACGAGCAGTACTTC. The whole variable domain, remainder taken from reference TRBV5-6 and TRBJ2-7, is DAGVTQSPTHLIKTRGQQVTLRCSPKSGHDTVSWYQQALGQGPQFIFQYYEEEERQRGNFPDRFSGHQFPNYSSELNVNALLLGDSALYLCATSPAGLAYEQYFGPGTRLTVT.